These 15 T cell receptor beta chains originate from one sample sequenced in a study of T cell responses to AZD1222 COVID-19 vaccine. TCRdb's copy holds only in-frame clones and misses some; the assay was immunoSEQ multiplex PCR. This sample has around 79,000 clones, with around 90% found just once. Sample: peripheral blood, taken on day 0 of AZD1222 vaccination. Receptors were obtained from an adult in good health.

V gene TRBV5-1 combines with J gene TRBJ2-5, with 9 bases identical to TRBD1. Germline CDR1 SGHRS, CDR2 YFSETQ. The CDR3 is 17 residues long. V trimming: 1 base; J trimming: 5 bases; junction bases outside the gene matches: 12. The CDR3 bases are TGCGCCAGCAGCTTGCTGGGACAGGGTTTGGGTAGGGAGACCCAGTACTTC. Protein product: CASSLLGQGLGRETQYF. Full variable domain (missing parts from reference TRBV5-1 and TRBJ2-5): KAGVTQTPRYLIKTRGQQVTLSCSPISGHRSVSWYQQTPGQGLQFLFEYFSETQRNKGNFPGRFSGRQFSNSRSEMNVSTLELGDSALYLCASSLLGQGLGRETQYFGPGTRLLVL.

This clone was seen a single time. V gene TRBV7-2 combines with J gene TRBJ1-1; D is uncertain. Trimming took 2 bases from V and 7 from J, leaving 8 bases between them. This CDR3 is built from 12 residues. CDR1 and CDR2 (germline): SGHTA, FQGNSA. CDR3 sequence (DNA): TGTGCCAGCAGCTTAAAGGCTCGTGAAGCTTTCTTT. Its protein is CASSLKAREAFF.

CDR3 coding DNA: TGTGCCAGCATGCGCACGAACACTGAAGCTTTCTTT. As protein: CASMRTNTEAFF. This sequence joins TRBV2 and TRBJ1-1; D unresolved. The CDR3 length is 12 residues. Germline CDR1 and CDR2: SNHLY and FYNNEI. V was pared by 7 bases and J by 1 base, with 7 bases between.

This clone has ten or more counts. This rearrangement joins TRBV6-5 to TRBJ1-4; D is undetermined. The CDR3 covers 16 residues. V lost 0 bases and J 4 bases, leaving 12 bases between the germline ends. The germline gives CDR1 MNHEY, CDR2 SVGAGI. The CDR3: CASSYSRAGGNEKLFF. CDR3 in DNA: TGTGCCAGCAGTTACTCGAGGGCGGGAGGTAATGAAAAACTGTTTTTT.

This clone was seen a handful of times. This chain uses TRBV5-6 with TRBJ1-2; weak D call: TRBD1 (5 bases). The CDR3 has 16 residues. Germline V gene sequence: CDR1 SGHDT, CDR2 YYEEEE. V lost 1 base and J 4 bases, leaving 17 bases between the germline ends. CDR3 DNA sequence: TGTGCCAGCAGCTTGAATGGCAGGGATCTTATCTATGGCTACACCTTC. Translated, it gives CASSLNGRDLIYGYTF.

The chain uses TRBV18 and TRBJ1-1; TRBD1 matches 7 bases. The V gene's germline CDR1 is KGHSH and CDR2 LQKENI. The CDR3 sequence is 17 residues long. V lost 6 bases, J lost 0 bases, and 13 bases stayed unmatched. The CDR3 is CASSNTLTGSMNTEAFF. Here the CDR3 DNA reads TGTGCCAGCTCCAATACCCTGACAGGGAGCATGAACACTGAAGCTTTCTTT.

This chain joins TRBV6-1 and TRBJ1-3, with unresolved D. The germline V and J ends were trimmed by 3 bases and 8 bases, with 8 bases remaining between them. Germline assignment: CDR1 MNHNS and CDR2 SASEGT. The length of the CDR3 is 12 residues. Here the CDR3 DNA reads TGTGCCAGCAGTGACCCCCTGGACACCATATATTTT. Residues: CASSDPLDTIYF.

About this clone itself: A read error may produce the germline difference seen at one junction end. The rearrangement links TRBV7-7 to TRBJ2-6, with unresolved D. Germline V gene lookup returns CDR1 SSHAT and CDR2 FNYEAQ (reference sequence). This CDR3 has 15 amino acids. The CDR3 region has the DNA TGTGCTAGCAGCCCAACCCCCTCTGGGGCCAACGTCCTGACTTTC. Translation gives CASSPTPSGANVLTF.

This clone has only one observation. This chain uses TRBV7-9 with TRBJ1-3; possible D gene TRBD1, 5 bases. The CDR3 has 16 residues. V lost 1 base, J lost 2 bases, and 12 bases lay in between. Looked up from germline, CDR1 is SEHNR and CDR2 is FQNEAQ (reference sequence). The chain's CDR3 is CASSLVRGSTGNTIYF. CDR3 sequence (DNA): TGTGCCAGCAGCTTAGTAAGGGGCTCGACTGGAAACACCATATATTTT.

V gene TRBV4-1 combines with J gene TRBJ2-7; D is perhaps TRBD1 (6 bases). The V gene's germline CDR1 is MGHRA and CDR2 YSYEKL. Trimming stripped 6 bases from V and 4 bases from J, with 19 bases between. This CDR3 is 15 amino acids long. The DNA for the CDR3 is TGCGCCAGCAGGACAACACAGGGAGCCGTGTACGAGCAGTACTTC. Its translation: CASRTTQGAVYEQYF.

The rearrangement uses TRBV5-1 and TRBJ1-1; the D gene is possibly TRBD1 (6 bases). Trimming removed 3 bases from V and 1 base from J, with 10 bases in between. Germline V gene data show CDR1 as SGHRS and CDR2 as YFSETQ. The CDR3 is made up of 14 amino acids. The CDR3 sequence is CASSSGASNTEAFF. DNA for the CDR3: TGCGCCAGCAGCTCAGGGGCGTCGAACACTGAAGCTTTCTTT.

Here the CDR3 reads CAISEGRRWNEQFF. CDR3 sequence (DNA): TGTGCCATCAGTGAGGGACGGCGGTGGAATGAGCAGTTCTTC. The rearrangement links TRBV10-3 to TRBJ2-1; no reliable D call. Germline loops: CDR1 ENHRY, CDR2 SYGVKD. This CDR3 is 14 amino acids long. V lost 2 bases and J lost 7, with 12 bases in between.

This sequence joins TRBV6-6 and TRBJ1-5; no definite D call. The CDR3 is made up of 13 amino acids. V lost 8 bases, J lost 7 bases, and 15 bases lay in between. Looked up from germline, CDR1 is MNHNY and CDR2 is SVGAGI (reference sequence). CDR3 nucleotide sequence: TGTGCCAGCTCCGAAGGTGTTTACCAGCCCCAGCATTTT. Translating gives CASSEGVYQPQHF.

The chain has TRBV30 and TRBJ1-3; weak D call: TRBD1 (5 bases). Between the trimmed V and J ends, which lost 0 bases and 1 base, there was a span of 10 bases. Germline CDR1 is GTSNPN and CDR2 is SVGIG (reference sequence). The CDR3 totals 15 residues. The CDR3 nucleotides are TGTGCCTGGAGTGTCGGCAGGGCGTCTGGAAACACCATATATTTT. Amino acid sequence: CAWSVGRASGNTIYF.

The rearrangement links TRBV4-2 to TRBJ1-2; tentatively, D is TRBD1 (6 bases). Looked up from germline, CDR1 is LGHNA and CDR2 is YNFKEQ. The V and J ends lost 4 bases and 0 bases respectively, with 15 bases between them. This CDR3 comprises 16 residues. The chain's CDR3 is CASSRLDRRANYGYTF. DNA of the CDR3: TGTGCCAGCAGCCGCCTCGACAGGAGGGCTAACTATGGCTACACCTTC.